This T cell receptor (beta chain) was profiled in a study of T cell responses to AZD1222 COVID-19 vaccine. Study-level findings and limits: The number of AZD1222 recipients seropositive at baseline was only five or six. Repertoires were obtained only post-peak T cell response. The donors showed a predominance of white British ancestry and of females, with possible underestimation of clonal diversity. Across the whole spike, CD4 TCRs peaked at regions 160-218 and 743-854.

As to this clone: Its antigen is as yet unknown.

Data came from immunoSEQ multiplex PCR; TCRdb stores just in-frame clones and leaves some out. The data show some 200,000 clones, 80% to 95% seen once. The sample in question was peripheral blood, obtained 28 days after the second AZD1222 dose. This receptor was obtained from an adult who received the AZD1222 COVID-19 vaccine.

The CDR3 region is CASSYNPAGVNEKLFF. The CDR3 bases are TGTGCCAGCAGTTATAACCCTGCAGGGGTTAATGAAAAACTGTTTTTT. This chain connects TRBV27 to TRBJ1-4; D is possibly TRBD1 (6 bases). V lost 4 bases, J lost 4 bases, and 16 bases lay in between. Germline V gene sequence: CDR1 MNHEY, CDR2 SMNVEV (reference sequence). This CDR3 contains 16 residues.